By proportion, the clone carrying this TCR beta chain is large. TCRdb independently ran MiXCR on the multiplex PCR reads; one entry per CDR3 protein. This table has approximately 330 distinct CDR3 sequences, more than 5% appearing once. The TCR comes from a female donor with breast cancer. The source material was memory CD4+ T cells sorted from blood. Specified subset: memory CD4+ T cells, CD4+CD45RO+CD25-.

The CDR3 loop is CASSLFPSNYGYTF. DNA of the CDR3: TGTGCCAGCAGTTTATTCCCCTCTAACTATGGCTACACCTTC. The chain joins TRBV12-3 or TRBV12-4 to TRBJ1-2; D ambiguous. Trimming left V 2 bases short and J 0 bases short, with 7 bases between. The CDR3 sequence is 14 residues long.